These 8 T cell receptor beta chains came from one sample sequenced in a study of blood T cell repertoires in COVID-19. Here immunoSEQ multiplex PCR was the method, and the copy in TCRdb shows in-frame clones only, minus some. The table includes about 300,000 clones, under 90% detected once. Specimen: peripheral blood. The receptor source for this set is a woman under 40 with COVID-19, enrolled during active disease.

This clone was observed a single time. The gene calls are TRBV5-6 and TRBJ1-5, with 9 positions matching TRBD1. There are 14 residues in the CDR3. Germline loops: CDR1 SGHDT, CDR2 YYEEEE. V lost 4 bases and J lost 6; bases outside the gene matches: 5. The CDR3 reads CASSTGQGTQPQHF. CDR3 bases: TGTGCCAGCAGCACGGGACAGGGAACTCAGCCCCAGCATTTT.

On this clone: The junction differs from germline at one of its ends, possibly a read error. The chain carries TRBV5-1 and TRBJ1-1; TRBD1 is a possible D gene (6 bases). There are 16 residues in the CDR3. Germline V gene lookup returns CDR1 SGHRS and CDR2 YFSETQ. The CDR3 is CARRAPGAGVNTEAFF. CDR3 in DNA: TGCGCCCGCAGGGCACCGGGGGCGGGGGTGAACACTGAAGCTTTCTTT.

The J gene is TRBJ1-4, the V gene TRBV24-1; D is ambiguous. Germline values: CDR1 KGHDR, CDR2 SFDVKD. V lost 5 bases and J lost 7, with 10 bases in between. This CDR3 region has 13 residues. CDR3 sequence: CATSGKRIEKLFF. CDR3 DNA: TGTGCCACCAGTGGTAAGAGGATTGAAAAACTGTTTTTT.

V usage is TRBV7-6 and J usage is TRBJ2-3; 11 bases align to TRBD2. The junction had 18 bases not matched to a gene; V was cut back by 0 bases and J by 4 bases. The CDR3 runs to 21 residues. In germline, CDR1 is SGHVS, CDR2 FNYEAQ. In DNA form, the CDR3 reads TGTGCCAGCAGCTTAGCAACACCTAGCGGGGGGCCATACCAGGACCCAGATACGCAGTATTTT. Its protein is CASSLATPSGGPYQDPDTQYF.

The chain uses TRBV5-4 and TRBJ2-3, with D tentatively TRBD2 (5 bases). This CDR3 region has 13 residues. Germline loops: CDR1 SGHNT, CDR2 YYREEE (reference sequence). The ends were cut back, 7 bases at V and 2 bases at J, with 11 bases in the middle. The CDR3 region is CASSEGATDTQYF. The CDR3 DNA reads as TGTGCCAGCTCCGAGGGCGCCACAGATACGCAGTATTTT.

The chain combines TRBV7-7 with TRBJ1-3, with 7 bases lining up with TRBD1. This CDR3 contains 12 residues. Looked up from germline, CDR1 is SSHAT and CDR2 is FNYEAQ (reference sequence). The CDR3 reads CAVNRGGNTIYF. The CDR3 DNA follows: TGTGCTGTAAACAGGGGAGGAAACACCATATATTTT.

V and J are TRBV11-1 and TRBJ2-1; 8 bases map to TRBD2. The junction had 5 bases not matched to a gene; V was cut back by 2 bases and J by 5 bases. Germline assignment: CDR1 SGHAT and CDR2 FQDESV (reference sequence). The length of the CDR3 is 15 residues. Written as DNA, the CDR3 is TGTGCCAGCAGCTTAATTAGCGGGGCCCACAATGAGCAGTTCTTC. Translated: CASSLISGAHNEQFF.

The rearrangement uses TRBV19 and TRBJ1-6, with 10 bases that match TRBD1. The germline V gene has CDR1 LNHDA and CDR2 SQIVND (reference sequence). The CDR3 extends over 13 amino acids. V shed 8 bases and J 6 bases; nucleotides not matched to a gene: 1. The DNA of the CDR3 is TGTGCCAGTGGGGACAGGGGTAATTCACCCCTCCACTTT. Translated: CASGDRGNSPLHF.